The clone carrying this T cell receptor (beta chain) was detected a few times. Its antigen remains unidentified. Other DNA sequences of this sample code for an identical CDR3. The data were obtained in a study of cytomegalovirus exposure and HLA in healthy donors. About the study: Caucasian-associated ancestry cluster membership applied to about four fifths of 398 genotyped donors. General observations from the study: It was taken for granted in presence/absence analyses that sequencing depth across donors was roughly uniform. For TCR beta chains, V- and J-gene trimming was later linked to a missense DCLRE1C variant. The study labeled 170 or so TCR beta chains cytomegalovirus-associated.

In the PCR, 60 Vbeta and 13 Jbeta primers were used. Here immunoSEQ multiplex PCR was the method, and the copy in TCRdb shows in-frame clones only, minus some. The repertoire holds some 120,000 clones, with 70% to 80% as singletons. The clonotype comes from a woman aged 18-29 years in good health and CMV-seronegative. The sequencing sample was made of PBMCs.

The CDR3 DNA sequence: TGTGCCAGCAGCGGGACTAGCGGGGGGGCCAATGAGCAGTTCTTC. It encodes CASSGTSGGANEQFF. V gene TRBV6-4 combines with J gene TRBJ2-1; 16 bases fit TRBD2. This CDR3 comprises 15 residues. With 6 bases clipped from V and 6 bases from J, the junction kept 2 bases outside the gene matches. Germline V gene lookup returns CDR1 MRHNA and CDR2 SNTAGT.